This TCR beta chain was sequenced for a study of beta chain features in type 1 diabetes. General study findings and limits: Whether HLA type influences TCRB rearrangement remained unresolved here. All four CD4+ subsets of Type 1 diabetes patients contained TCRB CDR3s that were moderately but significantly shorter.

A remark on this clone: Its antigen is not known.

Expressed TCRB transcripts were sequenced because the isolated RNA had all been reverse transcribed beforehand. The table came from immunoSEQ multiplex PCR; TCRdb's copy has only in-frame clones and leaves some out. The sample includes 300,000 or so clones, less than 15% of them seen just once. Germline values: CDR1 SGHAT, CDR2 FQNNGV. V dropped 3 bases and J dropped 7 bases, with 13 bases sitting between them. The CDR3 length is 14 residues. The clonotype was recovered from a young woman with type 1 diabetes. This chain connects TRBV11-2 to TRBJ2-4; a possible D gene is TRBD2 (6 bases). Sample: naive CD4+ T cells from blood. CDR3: CASSFGGSRNIQYF. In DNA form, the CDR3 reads TGTGCCAGCAGCTTCGGAGGGTCTAGGAACATTCAGTACTTC.